These 9 T cell receptor beta chains share one sample of origin, sequenced in a study of blood T cell repertoires in COVID-19. The repertoire was sequenced with immunoSEQ multiplex PCR; TCRdb's copy has only in-frame clones and lacks some. This sample yields under 250,000 clones, of which 86% are seen a single time; approximately 5.5% belongs to the top ten. Specimen: peripheral blood. All receptors derive from an elderly woman with COVID-19, enrolled during active disease.

This clone was picked up a small number of times. This sequence joins TRBV11-2 and TRBJ1-6; TRBD1 matches 8 bases. V was clipped by 5 bases and J by 11 bases; unmatched bases: 5. CDR3 length: 13 amino acids. Per germline, CDR1 SGHAT and CDR2 FQNNGV. CDR3 sequence: CASSTDRVTPLHF. In DNA, the CDR3 is TGTGCCAGCAGCACGGACAGGGTAACACCCCTCCACTTT.

V is TRBV10-3 and J is TRBJ2-3, with TRBD1 as a possible D gene (5 bases). CDR1 and CDR2 (germline): ENHRY, SYGVKD. V lost 5 bases to trimming and J lost 6 bases, with 9 bases between them. The CDR3 is made up of 12 amino acids. The CDR3 sequence is CAISSQGDTQYF. The CDR3 coding sequence is TGTGCCATCAGTTCCCAGGGCGATACGCAGTATTTT.

The chain is built from TRBV6-5 and TRBJ1-1; TRBD1 matches 9 bases. This CDR3 region has 14 residues. CDR1 and CDR2 (germline): MNHEY, SVGAGI. Losses at the gene ends were 10 bases for V and 0 bases for J; bases not matched to a gene: 6. The CDR3 nucleotides read TGTGCCACCAAAACAGGGGGCATGAACACTGAAGCTTTCTTT. Protein product: CATKTGGMNTEAFF.

The rearrangement links TRBV5-1 to TRBJ1-6, with D unresolved. V lost 0 bases and J lost 8, with 6 bases in between. The CDR3 length is 13 residues. The germline V gene encodes CDR1 SGHRS and CDR2 YFSETQ. Here the CDR3 reads CASSLVSDSPLHF. The CDR3 DNA reads TGCGCCAGCAGCTTGGTTTCCGATTCACCCCTCCACTTT.

J is TRBJ2-7 and V is TRBV2; D remains ambiguous. Trimming pared 4 bases from V and 0 bases from J, leaving 7 bases between. Per germline, CDR1 SNHLY and CDR2 FYNNEI. The CDR3 totals 13 residues. CDR3 in DNA: TGTGCCAGCAGTGTTTCCTTCTCCTACGAGCAGTACTTC. Amino acids: CASSVSFSYEQYF.

This chain links TRBV2 with TRBJ2-6; 9 bases fit TRBD1. V lost 7 bases to trimming and J lost 0 bases; unmatched junction nucleotides: 4. Germline V lookup: CDR1 SNHLY, CDR2 FYNNEI. The CDR3 has 16 amino acids. The CDR3 coding sequence is TGTGCCAGCATGAGGACAGGGGCCTCTGGGGCCAACGTCCTGACTTTC. Its protein product is CASMRTGASGANVLTF.

The CDR3, as DNA: TGTGCCAGCAGCTTAAGTCAGGGGGCCTACAATGAGCAGTTCTTC. Translated, it gives CASSLSQGAYNEQFF. The chain carries TRBV11-3 and TRBJ2-1; TRBD1 aligns across 7 bases. The CDR3 runs 15 residues. Germline CDR1 and CDR2: SGHNT and YENEEA. The ends lost 2 bases at V and 2 bases at J; junction bases unmatched: 3. Looking up the rest from reference TRBV11-3 and TRBJ2-1 gives the full variable domain: EAGVVQSPRYKIIEKKQPVAFWCNPISGHNTLYWYLQNLGQGPELLIRYENEEAVDDSQLPKDRFSAERLKGVDSTLKIQPAELGDSAVYLCASSLSQGAYNEQFFGPGTRLTVL.

The chain joins TRBV7-2 to TRBJ1-5; D is perhaps TRBD1 (5 bases). The germline CDR1 and CDR2 sequences are SGHTA and FQGNSA. The CDR3 is made up of 15 amino acids. The V end lost 2 bases, the J end lost 4 bases, and 12 bases lay between the germline ends. The chain's CDR3 is CASSLSAGLNQPQHF. The CDR3 coding sequence is TGTGCCAGCAGCTTAAGTGCAGGGTTGAATCAGCCCCAGCATTTT.

The rearrangement links TRBV19 to TRBJ1-5; 8 bases fit TRBD1. From germline, CDR1 is LNHDA and CDR2 SQIVND (reference sequence). The CDR3 loop spans 13 amino acids. Trimming cost V 10 bases and J 7 bases; bases outside gene matches: 9. The CDR3 bases are TGTGCCACCGACCGGGACAGGAAGCAGCCCCAGCATTTT. This sequence encodes CATDRDRKQPQHF.